These T cell receptor beta chains were read from a single sample in a study of persistence of HIV-infected CD4 T cells. Their specific antigens are unknown. Generated by immunoSEQ multiplex PCR, the TCRdb table keeps only in-frame clones and is missing some. The sample contains about 60,000 clones, more than 70% of which appear only once. The starting material was CD4+ T cells sorted from PBMCs after roughly 18-hour stimulation, obtained from a patient who received antiretroviral therapy. The receptor set was obtained from an adult man with HIV who was CMV-seropositive. CDR3s include the opening cysteine and the closing phenylalanine or tryptophan. A D gene is named only where the DNA matches it firmly. Size values are once, few and many counts, or a class for expanded clones, and some rows have none.

>-|TRBV6-5|TRBD1|TRBJ2-2
CAGRQGNTGELFF
TGTGCCGGCCGACAGGGGAACACCGGGGAGCTGTTTTTT
>-|TRBV19|-|TRBJ2-1
CASSTGGSSYNEQFF
TGTGCCAGTAGTACAGGGGGGAGCTCCTACAATGAGCAGTTCTTC
>-|TRBV24-1|TRBD2|TRBJ2-3
CATGLGTDTQYF
TGTGCCACTGGACTAGGTACAGATACGCAGTATTTT
>-|TRBV6-1|-|TRBJ2-7
CASSEQGFYEQYF
TGTGCCAGCAGTGAGCAGGGGTTCTACGAGCAGTACTTC
>-|TRBV27|-|TRBJ1-4
CASSRGRRSEKLFF
TGTGCCAGCAGTAGGGGCAGGAGGAGTGAAAAACTGTTTTTT
>-|TRBV6-5|TRBD1|TRBJ1-3
CASSYRAGGYGNTIYF
TGTGCCAGCAGTTATCGGGCAGGGGGCTATGGAAACACCATATATTTT
>-|TRBV6-5|-|TRBJ1-2
CASNQQGGGNYGYTF
TGTGCCAGCAACCAACAGGGAGGGGGTAACTATGGCTACACCTTC
>few|TRBV12-3/TRBV12-4|-|TRBJ1-6
CASSFGNSPLHF
TGTGCCAGCAGTTTTGGGAATTCACCCCTCCACTTT
>-|TRBV7-2|-|TRBJ1-5
CASSLVGGYSNQPQHF
TGTGCCAGCAGCTTAGTCGGGGGATATAGCAATCAGCCCCAGCATTTT
>-|TRBV29-1|-|TRBJ1-4
CSVLRGGINEKLFF
TGCAGCGTTTTGAGGGGGGGAATTAATGAAAAACTGTTTTTT
>-|TRBV3-1/TRBV3-2|-|TRBJ1-6
CASSPSRETPLHF
TGTGCCAGCAGCCCTTCCAGGGAGACACCCCTCCACTTT
>-|TRBV3-1/TRBV3-2|-|TRBJ1-1
CASSQGLGEAFF
TGTGCCAGCAGCCAAGGTCTCGGTGAAGCTTTCTTT
>once|TRBV6-5|TRBD1|TRBJ1-5
CASGTGNSNQPQHF
TGTGCCAGCGGGACAGGGAATAGCAATCAGCCCCAGCATTTT
>-|TRBV19|TRBD2|TRBJ2-5
CASSIWTSGGRAQYF
TGTGCCAGTAGTATTTGGACTAGCGGGGGCCGGGCCCAGTACTTC
>-|TRBV15|-|TRBJ2-7
CATSRGKGREQYF
TGTGCCACCAGCAGAGGAAAGGGTCGAGAGCAGTACTTC
>-|TRBV27|TRBD1|TRBJ1-6
CASSLNPGHSRGASPLHF
TGTGCCAGCAGTTTAAACCCGGGCCATTCCAGGGGGGCGTCACCCCTCCACTTT
>-|TRBV2|-|TRBJ1-4
CASSEATGAGEKLFF
TGTGCCAGCAGTGAAGCAACGGGGGCCGGGGAAAAACTGTTTTTT
>-|TRBV2|TRBD1|TRBJ1-4
CASLGQGMVGEKLFF
TGTGCCAGCCTGGGACAGGGGATGGTTGGGGAAAAACTGTTTTTT
>-|TRBV29-1|TRBD1|TRBJ2-1
CSVLGTGLNEQFF
TGCAGCGTTTTGGGGACAGGGCTTAATGAGCAGTTCTTC
>-|TRBV5-1|-|TRBJ1-1
CASSPGGGNTEAFF
TGCGCCAGCAGCCCCGGGGGGGGAAACACTGAAGCTTTCTTT
>-|TRBV6-5|-|TRBJ1-2
CASSYSPVYGYTF
TGTGCCAGCAGTTACTCTCCAGTCTATGGCTACACCTTC
>many|TRBV7-9|-|TRBJ2-7
CASSRGGDTAYEQYF
TGTGCCAGCAGTCGCGGCGGGGACACGGCCTACGAGCAGTACTTC
>-|TRBV7-9|-|TRBJ2-6
CASSLAMGSGANVLTF
TGTGCCAGCAGCTTAGCCATGGGCTCTGGGGCCAACGTCCTGACTTTC
>few|TRBV9|-|TRBJ2-1
CASSASDGNSYNEQFF
TGTGCCAGCAGCGCCTCGGACGGGAACTCCTACAATGAGCAGTTCTTC
>-|TRBV5-1|-|TRBJ1-1
CASKEQMTENTEAFF
TGCGCCAGCAAGGAACAGATGACAGAAAACACTGAAGCTTTCTTT
>-|TRBV10-1|-|TRBJ2-7
CASSRAGPRDEQYF
TGCGCCAGCAGTCGAGCAGGGCCCCGAGACGAGCAGTACTTC
>few|TRBV27|TRBD1|TRBJ2-7
CASSLQSGGGYEQYF
TGTGCCAGCAGTCTTCAATCAGGGGGCGGGTACGAGCAGTACTTC
>few|TRBV27|-|TRBJ2-2
CASSLSMENTGELFF
TGTGCCAGCAGTTTATCGATGGAGAACACCGGGGAGCTGTTTTTT
>once|TRBV7-9|-|TRBJ1-4
CASSLRGDNEKLFF
TGTGCCAGCAGCCTACGAGGGGACAATGAAAAACTGTTTTTT
>few|TRBV7-9|-|TRBJ1-1
CASSLKVNTEAFF
TGTGCCAGCAGCTTGAAGGTGAACACTGAAGCTTTCTTT
>-|TRBV18|-|TRBJ1-2
CASSLVRDGYTF
TGTGCCAGCTCACTTGTCAGGGACGGCTACACCTTC
>-|TRBV7-2|TRBD2|TRBJ2-3
CASSAGLARGTDTQYF
TGTGCCAGCAGCGCGGGACTAGCGAGGGGCACAGATACGCAGTATTTT
>-|TRBV3-1/TRBV3-2|-|TRBJ1-2
CASSQGREGLSYGYTF
TGTGCCAGCAGCCAAGGCCGCGAAGGATTGAGCTATGGCTACACCTTC
>-|TRBV7-2|-|TRBJ1-1
CASSRLKVASAEAFF
TGTGCCAGCAGCCGTCTCAAAGTGGCTAGCGCTGAAGCTTTCTTT
>-|TRBV3-1/TRBV3-2|-|TRBJ1-4
CASSQSVSEKLFF
TGTGCCAGCAGCCAAAGCGTGAGTGAAAAACTGTTTTTT
>-|TRBV5-1|TRBD1|TRBJ2-7
CASSPMDRSGGEQYF
TGCGCCAGCAGCCCCATGGACAGGTCTGGGGGCGAGCAGTACTTC
>-|TRBV4-1|-|TRBJ1-2
CASSQASYGYTF
TGCGCCAGCAGCCAAGCGTCATATGGCTACACCTTC
>once|TRBV9|-|TRBJ2-1
CASSVAGGEPPEFF
TGTGCCAGCAGCGTAGCGGGGGGCGAACCCCCCGAGTTCTTC
>-|TRBV24-1|TRBD1|TRBJ2-1
CATSDLSRGPNNEQFF
TGTGCCACCAGTGATTTAAGCAGGGGGCCTAACAATGAGCAGTTCTTC
>-|TRBV7-9|TRBD1|TRBJ1-5
CASSLAGQGAGGQPQHF
TGTGCCAGCAGCTTAGCGGGACAGGGGGCTGGAGGGCAGCCCCAGCATTTT
>-|TRBV11-2|-|TRBJ1-2
CASSSQGGQLIYGYTF
TGTGCCAGCAGCTCCCAAGGGGGGCAGCTCATCTATGGCTACACCTTC
>-|TRBV5-4|TRBD1|TRBJ2-7
CASSLDQGATYEQYF
TGTGCCAGCAGCTTGGACCAGGGGGCGACCTACGAGCAGTACTTC